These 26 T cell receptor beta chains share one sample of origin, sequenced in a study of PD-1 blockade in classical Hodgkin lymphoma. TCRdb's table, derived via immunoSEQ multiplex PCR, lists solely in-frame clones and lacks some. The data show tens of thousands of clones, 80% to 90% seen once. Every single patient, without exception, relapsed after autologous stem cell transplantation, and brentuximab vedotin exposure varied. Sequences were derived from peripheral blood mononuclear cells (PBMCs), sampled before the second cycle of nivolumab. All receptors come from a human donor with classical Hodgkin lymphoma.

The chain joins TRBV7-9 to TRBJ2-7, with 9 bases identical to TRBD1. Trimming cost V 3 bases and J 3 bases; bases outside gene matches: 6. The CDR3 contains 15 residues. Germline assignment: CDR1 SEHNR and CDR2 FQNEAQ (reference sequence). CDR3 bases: TGTGCCAGCAGCTTCCCGAACAGGGGGCTCTACGAGCAGTACTTC. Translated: CASSFPNRGLYEQYF.

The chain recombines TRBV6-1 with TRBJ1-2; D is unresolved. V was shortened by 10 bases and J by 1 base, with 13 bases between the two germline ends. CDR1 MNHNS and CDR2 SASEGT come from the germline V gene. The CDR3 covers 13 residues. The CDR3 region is CATAPPVNYGYTF. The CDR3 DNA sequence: TGTGCCACAGCCCCCCCCGTTAACTATGGCTACACCTTC.

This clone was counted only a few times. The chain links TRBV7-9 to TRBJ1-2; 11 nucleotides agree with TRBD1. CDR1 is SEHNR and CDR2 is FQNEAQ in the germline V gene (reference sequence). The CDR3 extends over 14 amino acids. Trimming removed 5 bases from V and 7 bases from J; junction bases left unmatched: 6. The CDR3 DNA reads TGTGCCAGCAGCCCGGACAGGGGGCTGTCTGGCTACACCTTC. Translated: CASSPDRGLSGYTF.

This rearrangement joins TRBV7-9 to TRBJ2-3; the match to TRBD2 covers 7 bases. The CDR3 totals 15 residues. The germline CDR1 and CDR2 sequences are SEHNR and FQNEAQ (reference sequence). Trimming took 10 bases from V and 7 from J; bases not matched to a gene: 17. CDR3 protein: CAISRARELPNTQYF. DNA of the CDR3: TGTGCCATCAGTAGGGCGCGGGAGCTCCCCAATACGCAGTATTTT.

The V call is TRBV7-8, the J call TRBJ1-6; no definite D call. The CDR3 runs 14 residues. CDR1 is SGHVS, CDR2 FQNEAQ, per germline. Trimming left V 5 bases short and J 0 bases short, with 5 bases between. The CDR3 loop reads CASSLGSYNSPLHF. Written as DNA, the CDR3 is TGTGCCAGCAGCCTTGGCTCCTATAATTCACCCCTCCACTTT.

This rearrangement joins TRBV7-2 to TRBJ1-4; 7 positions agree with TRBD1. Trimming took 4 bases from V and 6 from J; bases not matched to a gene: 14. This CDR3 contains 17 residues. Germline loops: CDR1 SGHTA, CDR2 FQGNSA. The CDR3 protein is CASSYRGFSLGDEKLFF. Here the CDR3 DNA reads TGTGCCAGCAGCTACAGGGGTTTTTCGTTGGGGGATGAAAAACTGTTTTTT.

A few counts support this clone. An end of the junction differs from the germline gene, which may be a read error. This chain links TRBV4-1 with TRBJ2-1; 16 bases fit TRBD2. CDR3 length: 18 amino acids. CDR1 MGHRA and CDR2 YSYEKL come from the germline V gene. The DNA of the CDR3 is TGCGCCAGCACCCAAGGGACTAGCGGGGGGGCCTCCTACAATGAGCAGTTCTTC. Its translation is CASTQGTSGGASYNEQFF.

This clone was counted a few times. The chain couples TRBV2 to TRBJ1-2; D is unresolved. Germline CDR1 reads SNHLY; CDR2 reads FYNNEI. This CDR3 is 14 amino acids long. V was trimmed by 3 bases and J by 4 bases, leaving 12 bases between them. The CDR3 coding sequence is TGTGCCAGCAGTGATACGAAGGGCCTCTATGGCTACACCTTC. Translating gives CASSDTKGLYGYTF.

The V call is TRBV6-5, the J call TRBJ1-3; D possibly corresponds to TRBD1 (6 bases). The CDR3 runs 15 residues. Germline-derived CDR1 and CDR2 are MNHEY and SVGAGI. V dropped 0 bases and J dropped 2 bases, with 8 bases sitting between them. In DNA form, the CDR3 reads TGTGCCAGCAGTTACTCGGGACAAACTGGAAACACCATATATTTT. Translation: CASSYSGQTGNTIYF.

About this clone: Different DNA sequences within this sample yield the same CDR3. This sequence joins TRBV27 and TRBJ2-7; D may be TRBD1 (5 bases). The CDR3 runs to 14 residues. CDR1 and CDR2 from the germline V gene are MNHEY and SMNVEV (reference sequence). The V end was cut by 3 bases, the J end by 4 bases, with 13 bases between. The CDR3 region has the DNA TGTGCCAGCAGTTTTGGTCAGGGTGGGTACGAGCAGTACTTC. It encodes CASSFGQGGYEQYF.

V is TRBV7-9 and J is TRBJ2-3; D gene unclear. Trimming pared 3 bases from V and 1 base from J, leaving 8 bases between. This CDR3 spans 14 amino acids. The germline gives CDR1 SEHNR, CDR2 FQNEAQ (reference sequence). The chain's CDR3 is CASSLEKGTDTQYF. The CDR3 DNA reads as TGTGCCAGCAGCTTGGAAAAGGGCACAGATACGCAGTATTTT. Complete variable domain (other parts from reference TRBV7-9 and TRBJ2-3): DTGVSQNPRHKITKRGQNVTFRCDPISEHNRLYWYRQTLGQGPEFLTYFQNEAQLEKSRLLSDRFSAERPKGSFSTLEIQRTEQGDSAMYLCASSLEKGTDTQYFGPGTRLTVL.

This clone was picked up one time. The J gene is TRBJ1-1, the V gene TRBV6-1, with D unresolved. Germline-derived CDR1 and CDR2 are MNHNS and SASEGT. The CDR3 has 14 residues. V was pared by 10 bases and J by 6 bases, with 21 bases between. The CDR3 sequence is CAITLAKENSEAFF. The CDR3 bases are TGTGCCATCACCCTTGCAAAGGAAAATTCTGAAGCTTTCTTT.

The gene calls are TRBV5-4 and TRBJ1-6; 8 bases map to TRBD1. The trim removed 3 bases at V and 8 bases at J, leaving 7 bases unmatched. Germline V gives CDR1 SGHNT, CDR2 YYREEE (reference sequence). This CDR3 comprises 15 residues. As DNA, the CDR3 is TGTGCCAGCAGCTCCTGGACAGGGACGGATTCACCCCTCCACTTT. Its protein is CASSSWTGTDSPLHF.

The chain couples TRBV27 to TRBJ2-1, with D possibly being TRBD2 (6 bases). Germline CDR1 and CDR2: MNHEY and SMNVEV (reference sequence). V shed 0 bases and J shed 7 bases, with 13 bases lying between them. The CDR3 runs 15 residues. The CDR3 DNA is TGTGCCAGCAGTTTATCAGGAGGGCCGGGGAATGAGCAGTTCTTC. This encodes CASSLSGGPGNEQFF.

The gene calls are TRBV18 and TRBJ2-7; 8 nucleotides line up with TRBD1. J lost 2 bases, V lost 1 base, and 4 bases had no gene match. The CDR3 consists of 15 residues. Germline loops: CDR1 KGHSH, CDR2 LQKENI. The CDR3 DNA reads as TGTGCCAGCTCACCACAGACAGGGGAAACCTACGAGCAGTACTTC. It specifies CASSPQTGETYEQYF.

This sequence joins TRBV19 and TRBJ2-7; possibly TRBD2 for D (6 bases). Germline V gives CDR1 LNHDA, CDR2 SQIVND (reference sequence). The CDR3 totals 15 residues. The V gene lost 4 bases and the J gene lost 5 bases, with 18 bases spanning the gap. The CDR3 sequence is CASSTTGAFLDEQYF. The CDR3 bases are TGTGCCAGTAGTACGACGGGAGCCTTCCTGGACGAGCAGTACTTC.

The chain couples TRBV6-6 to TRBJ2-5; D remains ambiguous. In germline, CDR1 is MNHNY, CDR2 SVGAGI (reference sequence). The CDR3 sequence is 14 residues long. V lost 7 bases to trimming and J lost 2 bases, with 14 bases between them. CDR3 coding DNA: TGTGCCAGCACCACCCCACTGAGACAAGAGACCCAGTACTTC. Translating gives CASTTPLRQETQYF.

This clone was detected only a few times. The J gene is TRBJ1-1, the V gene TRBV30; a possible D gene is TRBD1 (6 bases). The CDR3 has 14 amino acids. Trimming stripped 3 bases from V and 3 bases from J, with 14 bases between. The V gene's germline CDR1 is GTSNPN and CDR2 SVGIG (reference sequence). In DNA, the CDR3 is TGTGCCTGGAGGGGCCGGGGGGCCCACACTGAAGCTTTCTTT. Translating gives CAWRGRGAHTEAFF. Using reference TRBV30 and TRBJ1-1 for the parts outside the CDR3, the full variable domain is SQTIHQWPATLVQPVGSPLSLECTVEGTSNPNLYWYRQAAGRGLQLLFYSVGIGQISSEVPQNLSASRPQDRQFILSSKKLLLSDSGFYLCAWRGRGAHTEAFFGQGTRLTVV.

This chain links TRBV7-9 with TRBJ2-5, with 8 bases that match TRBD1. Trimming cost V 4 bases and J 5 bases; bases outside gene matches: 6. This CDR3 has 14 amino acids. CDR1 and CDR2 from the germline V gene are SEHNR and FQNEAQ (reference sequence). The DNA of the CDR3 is TGTGCCAGCAGCTACCAGACAGGGGCGGAGACCCAGTACTTC. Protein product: CASSYQTGAETQYF.

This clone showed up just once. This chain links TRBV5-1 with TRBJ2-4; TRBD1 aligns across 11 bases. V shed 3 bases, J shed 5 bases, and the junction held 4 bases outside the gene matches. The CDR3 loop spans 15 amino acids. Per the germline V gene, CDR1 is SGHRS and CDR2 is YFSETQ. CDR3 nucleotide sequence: TGCGCCAGCAGCTGGTCGGGACAGGGGGAAAACATTCAGTACTTC. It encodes CASSWSGQGENIQYF. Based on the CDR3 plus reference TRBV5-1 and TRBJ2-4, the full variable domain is KAGVTQTPRYLIKTRGQQVTLSCSPISGHRSVSWYQQTPGQGLQFLFEYFSETQRNKGNFPGRFSGRQFSNSRSEMNVSTLELGDSALYLCASSWSGQGENIQYFGAGTRLSVL.

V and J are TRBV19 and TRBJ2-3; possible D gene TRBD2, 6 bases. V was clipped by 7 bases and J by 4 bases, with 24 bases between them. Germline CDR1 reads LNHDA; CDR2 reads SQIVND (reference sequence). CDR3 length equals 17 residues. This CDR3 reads CASTPARGGVNSDTQYF. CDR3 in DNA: TGTGCCAGTACCCCAGCCCGTGGCGGGGTCAATTCAGATACGCAGTATTTT. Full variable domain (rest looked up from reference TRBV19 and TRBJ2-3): DGGITQSPKYLFRKEGQNVTLSCEQNLNHDAMYWYRQDPGQGLRLIYYSQIVNDFQKGDIAEGYSVSREKKESFPLTVTSAQKNPTAFYLCASTPARGGVNSDTQYFGPGTRLTVL.

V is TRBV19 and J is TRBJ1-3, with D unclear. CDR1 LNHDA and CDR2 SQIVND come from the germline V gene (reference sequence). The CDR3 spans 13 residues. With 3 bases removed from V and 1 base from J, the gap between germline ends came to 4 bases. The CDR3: CASSMNSGNTIYF. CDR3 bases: TGTGCCAGTAGTATGAATTCTGGAAACACCATATATTTT.

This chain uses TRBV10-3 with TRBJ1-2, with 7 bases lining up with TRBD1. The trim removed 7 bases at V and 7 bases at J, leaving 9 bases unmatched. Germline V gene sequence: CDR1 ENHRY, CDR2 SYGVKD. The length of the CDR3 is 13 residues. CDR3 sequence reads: CAITSDRVGGYTF. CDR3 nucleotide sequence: TGTGCCATCACGAGCGACAGGGTCGGTGGCTACACCTTC.

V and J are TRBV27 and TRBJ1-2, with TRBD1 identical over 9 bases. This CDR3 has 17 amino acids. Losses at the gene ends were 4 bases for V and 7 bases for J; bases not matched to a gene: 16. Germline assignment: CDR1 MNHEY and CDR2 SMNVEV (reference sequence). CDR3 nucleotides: TGTGCCAGCAGTTGGGGGACAGGGACCCTCCAATATGGTGGCTACACCTTC. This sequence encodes CASSWGTGTLQYGGYTF.

The CDR3 loop is CASSPYRTSGGRDTQYF. The CDR3 DNA is TGTGCCAGCTCACCTTACCGGACTAGCGGGGGCAGGGATACGCAGTATTTT. The chain carries TRBV18 and TRBJ2-3; 13 nucleotides line up with TRBD2. V lost 3 bases to trimming and J lost 6 bases; unmatched junction nucleotides: 9. Germline CDR1 is KGHSH and CDR2 is LQKENI. The CDR3 runs to 17 residues.

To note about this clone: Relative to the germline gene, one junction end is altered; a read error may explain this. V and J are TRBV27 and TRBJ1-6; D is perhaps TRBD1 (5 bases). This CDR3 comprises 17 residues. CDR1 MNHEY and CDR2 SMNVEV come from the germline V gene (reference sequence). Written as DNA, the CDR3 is TGTGCCAGCAGTTTAAGGGCCAGGGCCTCCAATAATTCACCCCTCCACTTT. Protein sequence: CASSLRARASNNSPLHF.